A selection of T cell receptor beta chains follows, all from one sample in a study of blood T cell repertoires in COVID-19. Here immunoSEQ multiplex PCR was the method, and the copy in TCRdb shows in-frame clones only, minus some. The sample includes around 230,000 clones, 83% of them seen just once. Source material: peripheral blood. The receptors were gathered from a woman aged 45-59 years with acute or convalescent COVID-19. CDR3s include the opening cysteine and the closing phenylalanine or tryptophan. A D gene is named only where the DNA matches it firmly. Clone size is given for some rows only: seen once, a few or many times, or a class if the clone is expanded.

clone_size: -; d_call: -; j_call: TRBJ1-4; v_call: TRBV2; cdr3_aa: CASSRDRNNEKLFF; cdr3_nt: TGTGCCAGCAGCCGAGACAGAAATAATGAAAAACTGTTTTTT
clone_size: -; d_call: TRBD1; j_call: TRBJ1-3; v_call: TRBV14; cdr3_aa: CASSQRGQLGNTIYF; cdr3_nt: TGTGCCAGCAGCCAGAGGGGACAGCTCGGAAACACCATATATTTT
clone_size: -; d_call: TRBD1; j_call: TRBJ2-3; v_call: TRBV3-1/TRBV3-2; cdr3_aa: CASRHQGAGVDTQYF; cdr3_nt: TGTGCCAGCAGACACCAGGGGGCAGGGGTAGATACGCAGTATTTT
clone_size: -; d_call: -; j_call: TRBJ1-6; v_call: TRBV6-5; cdr3_aa: CASSSQAGYNSPLHF; cdr3_nt: TGTGCCAGCAGTTCCCAGGCTGGGTATAATTCACCCCTCCACTTT
clone_size: -; d_call: -; j_call: TRBJ2-5; v_call: TRBV5-6; cdr3_aa: CASSLVGVETQYF; cdr3_nt: TGTGCCAGCAGCTTGGTTGGAGTGGAGACCCAGTACTTC
clone_size: -; d_call: -; j_call: TRBJ2-7; v_call: TRBV5-1; cdr3_aa: CASSSTGVPSYEQYF; cdr3_nt: TGCGCCAGCAGTTCCACGGGGGTACCCTCCTACGAGCAGTACTTC
clone_size: -; d_call: -; j_call: TRBJ2-2; v_call: TRBV6-5; cdr3_aa: CASQPGTGELFF; cdr3_nt: TGTGCCAGTCAACCGGGGACCGGGGAGCTGTTTTTT
clone_size: -; d_call: TRBD2; j_call: TRBJ2-3; v_call: TRBV2; cdr3_aa: CASTFQGLAGADTQYF; cdr3_nt: TGTGCCAGTACATTCCAGGGGCTAGCGGGAGCAGATACGCAGTATTTT
clone_size: -; d_call: -; j_call: TRBJ2-1; v_call: TRBV10-1; cdr3_aa: CASSEASASSYNEQFF; cdr3_nt: TGCGCCAGCAGTGAGGCTAGCGCGAGCTCCTACAATGAGCAGTTCTTC
clone_size: -; d_call: -; j_call: TRBJ2-1; v_call: TRBV25-1; cdr3_aa: CASSSLEATSIEQFF; cdr3_nt: TGTGCCAGCAGTTCCCTGGAGGCTACTTCGATTGAGCAGTTCTTC
clone_size: -; d_call: TRBD1; j_call: TRBJ1-2; v_call: TRBV18; cdr3_aa: CASSPLVGTGEGYTF; cdr3_nt: TGTGCCAGCTCACCGTTGGTCGGGACAGGGGAAGGCTACACCTTC
clone_size: -; d_call: TRBD2; j_call: TRBJ2-1; v_call: TRBV19; cdr3_aa: CASSVAGGGNEQFF; cdr3_nt: TGTGCCAGTAGTGTAGCGGGAGGGGGCAATGAGCAGTTCTTC
clone_size: -; d_call: TRBD1; j_call: TRBJ1-1; v_call: TRBV28; cdr3_aa: CASSPTGRGPRGSEAFF; cdr3_nt: TGTGCCAGCAGCCCCACGGGCAGGGGGCCGCGGGGGTCTGAAGCTTTCTTT
clone_size: -; d_call: -; j_call: TRBJ1-6; v_call: TRBV2; cdr3_aa: CASSDQEGRSSPLHF; cdr3_nt: TGTGCCAGCAGTGATCAGGAGGGCCGGAGTTCACCCCTCCACTTT
clone_size: -; d_call: TRBD1; j_call: TRBJ2-1; v_call: TRBV3-1/TRBV3-2; cdr3_aa: CASSQTGTGVYNEQFF; cdr3_nt: TGTGCCAGCAGCCAGACCGGGACAGGGGTCTACAATGAGCAGTTCTTC
clone_size: -; d_call: -; j_call: TRBJ1-3; v_call: TRBV2; cdr3_aa: CASSERSYTGNTIYF; cdr3_nt: TGTGCCAGCAGTGAAAGGAGCTACACCGGAAACACCATATATTTT
clone_size: -; d_call: TRBD2; j_call: TRBJ2-2; v_call: TRBV24-1; cdr3_aa: CATSDLLAGLNTGELFF; cdr3_nt: TGTGCCACCAGTGATTTACTAGCGGGGCTGAACACCGGGGAGCTGTTTTTT
clone_size: -; d_call: -; j_call: TRBJ2-1; v_call: TRBV19; cdr3_aa: CASTRRGIGSDNEQFF; cdr3_nt: TGTGCCAGTACCCGGCGAGGTATAGGGAGTGACAATGAGCAGTTCTTC
clone_size: -; d_call: -; j_call: TRBJ2-1; v_call: TRBV7-3; cdr3_aa: CATSTAGSVEQFF; cdr3_nt: TGTGCCACCTCAACGGCCGGTAGCGTTGAGCAGTTCTTC
clone_size: -; d_call: TRBD1; j_call: TRBJ2-1; v_call: TRBV7-2; cdr3_aa: CASSSVSGGLNEQFF; cdr3_nt: TGTGCCAGCAGCTCAGTATCAGGGGGTCTCAATGAGCAGTTCTTC
clone_size: -; d_call: TRBD2; j_call: TRBJ2-1; v_call: TRBV25-1; cdr3_aa: CASGRGGASYNEQFF; cdr3_nt: TGTGCCAGCGGCCGGGGGGGGGCAAGCTACAATGAGCAGTTCTTC
clone_size: -; d_call: TRBD1; j_call: TRBJ2-7; v_call: TRBV2; cdr3_aa: CASSPGTGSYEQYF; cdr3_nt: TGTGCCAGCAGCCCCGGGACAGGGTCCTACGAGCAGTACTTC
clone_size: -; d_call: -; j_call: TRBJ1-1; v_call: TRBV12-5; cdr3_aa: CASGTTTQYTEAFF; cdr3_nt: TGTGCTAGTGGTACTACTACGCAGTACACTGAAGCTTTCTTT
clone_size: -; d_call: -; j_call: TRBJ2-5; v_call: TRBV5-1; cdr3_aa: CASSSLGASESETQYF; cdr3_nt: TGCGCCAGCAGCTCCCTTGGGGCTAGCGAGTCGGAGACCCAGTACTTC
clone_size: -; d_call: -; j_call: TRBJ2-4; v_call: TRBV3-1/TRBV3-2; cdr3_aa: CASSFPSGIGTKNIQYF; cdr3_nt: TGTGCCAGCAGCTTTCCTTCAGGGATTGGAACCAAAAACATTCAGTACTTC
clone_size: -; d_call: -; j_call: TRBJ1-1; v_call: TRBV29-1; cdr3_aa: CSVLDGNTEAFF; cdr3_nt: TGCAGCGTACTAGACGGGAACACTGAAGCTTTCTTT
clone_size: once; d_call: -; j_call: TRBJ2-7; v_call: TRBV28; cdr3_aa: CASSSGGVTYEQYF; cdr3_nt: TGTGCCAGCAGCTCCGGAGGGGTTACCTACGAGCAGTACTTC
clone_size: -; d_call: TRBD1; j_call: TRBJ2-7; v_call: TRBV11-2; cdr3_aa: CASSNGTGTYEQYF; cdr3_nt: TGTGCCAGCAGCAATGGGACAGGAACCTACGAGCAGTACTTC
clone_size: -; d_call: TRBD2; j_call: TRBJ2-3; v_call: TRBV29-1; cdr3_aa: CSVVRLADTDTQYF; cdr3_nt: TGCAGCGTTGTTAGACTAGCGGACACAGATACGCAGTATTTT
clone_size: -; d_call: TRBD1; j_call: TRBJ1-2; v_call: TRBV5-8; cdr3_aa: CASSVTGGNNYGYTF; cdr3_nt: TGTGCCAGCAGCGTGACAGGGGGGAATAACTATGGCTACACCTTC
clone_size: -; d_call: TRBD2; j_call: TRBJ2-1; v_call: TRBV9; cdr3_aa: CASSGGLADLYNEQFF; cdr3_nt: TGTGCCAGCAGCGGGGGACTAGCGGACCTCTACAATGAGCAGTTCTTC
clone_size: -; d_call: -; j_call: TRBJ2-2; v_call: TRBV5-1; cdr3_aa: CALRQPNTGELFF; cdr3_nt: TGCGCTCTGAGACAGCCGAACACCGGGGAGCTGTTTTTT
clone_size: -; d_call: -; j_call: TRBJ2-7; v_call: TRBV11-2; cdr3_aa: CASSLGREQYF; cdr3_nt: TGTGCCAGCAGCCTTGGGAGGGAGCAGTACTTC
clone_size: -; d_call: -; j_call: TRBJ1-4; v_call: TRBV11-2; cdr3_aa: CASSLEGRGLREKLFF; cdr3_nt: TGTGCCAGCAGCTTAGAGGGAAGGGGCTTGCGTGAAAAACTGTTTTTT
clone_size: -; d_call: TRBD2; j_call: TRBJ2-1; v_call: TRBV7-6; cdr3_aa: CASSSTPVGPSGITAYNEQFF; cdr3_nt: TGTGCCAGCAGCTCTACCCCGGTGGGGCCTAGCGGGATTACGGCCTACAATGAGCAGTTCTTC
clone_size: many; d_call: TRBD2; j_call: TRBJ2-2; v_call: TRBV6-5; cdr3_aa: CASWRAGTITGELFF; cdr3_nt: TGTGCCAGCTGGCGAGCGGGAACTATTACCGGGGAGCTGTTTTTT
clone_size: -; d_call: TRBD2; j_call: TRBJ2-5; v_call: TRBV5-1; cdr3_aa: CASQTLAGGVETQYF; cdr3_nt: TGCGCCAGCCAGACCTTAGCGGGAGGGGTAGAGACCCAGTACTTC
clone_size: -; d_call: TRBD1; j_call: TRBJ1-1; v_call: TRBV9; cdr3_aa: CASSTRQGASTEAFF; cdr3_nt: TGTGCCAGCAGCACTCGACAGGGGGCTTCCACTGAAGCTTTCTTT
clone_size: -; d_call: -; j_call: TRBJ2-2; v_call: TRBV18; cdr3_aa: CASLNTGELFF; cdr3_nt: TGTGCCAGCTTAAACACCGGGGAGCTGTTTTTT
clone_size: -; d_call: -; j_call: TRBJ1-1; v_call: TRBV30; cdr3_aa: CAWGVGRNTEAFF; cdr3_nt: TGTGCCTGGGGGGTTGGGAGGAACACTGAAGCTTTCTTT
clone_size: -; d_call: -; j_call: TRBJ2-3; v_call: TRBV10-2; cdr3_aa: CASKLTAGTQYF; cdr3_nt: TGCGCCAGCAAGCTTACCGCCGGTACGCAGTATTTT